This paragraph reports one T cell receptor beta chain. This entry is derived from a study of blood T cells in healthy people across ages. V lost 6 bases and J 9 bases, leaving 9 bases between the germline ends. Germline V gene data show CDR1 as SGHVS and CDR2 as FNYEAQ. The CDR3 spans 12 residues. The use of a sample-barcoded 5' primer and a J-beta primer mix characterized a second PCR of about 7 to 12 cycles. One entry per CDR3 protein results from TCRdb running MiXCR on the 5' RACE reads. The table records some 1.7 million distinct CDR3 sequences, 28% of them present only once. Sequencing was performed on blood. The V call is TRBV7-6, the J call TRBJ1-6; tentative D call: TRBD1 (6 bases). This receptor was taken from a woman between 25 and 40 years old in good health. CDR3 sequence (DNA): TGTGCCAGCAGGACACAGGGTTCACCCCTCCACTTT. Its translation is CASRTQGSPLHF.